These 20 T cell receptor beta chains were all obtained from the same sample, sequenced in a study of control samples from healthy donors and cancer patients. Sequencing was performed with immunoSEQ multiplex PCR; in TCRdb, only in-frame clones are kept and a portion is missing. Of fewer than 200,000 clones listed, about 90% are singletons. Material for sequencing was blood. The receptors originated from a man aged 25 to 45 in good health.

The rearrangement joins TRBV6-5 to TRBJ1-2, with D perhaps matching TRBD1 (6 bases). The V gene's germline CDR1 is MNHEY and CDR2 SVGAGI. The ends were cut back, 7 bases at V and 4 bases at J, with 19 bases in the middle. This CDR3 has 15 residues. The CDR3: CASTAGTSPVYGYTF. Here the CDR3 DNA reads TGTGCCAGCACCGCCGGGACAAGCCCCGTCTATGGCTACACCTTC.

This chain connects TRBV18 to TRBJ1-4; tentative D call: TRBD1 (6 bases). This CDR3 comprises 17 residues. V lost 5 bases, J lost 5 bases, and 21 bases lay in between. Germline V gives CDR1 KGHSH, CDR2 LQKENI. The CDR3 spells CASSSGGVRGQNEKLFF. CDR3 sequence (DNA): TGTGCCAGCTCATCTGGGGGCGTCAGGGGTCAGAATGAAAAACTGTTTTTT.

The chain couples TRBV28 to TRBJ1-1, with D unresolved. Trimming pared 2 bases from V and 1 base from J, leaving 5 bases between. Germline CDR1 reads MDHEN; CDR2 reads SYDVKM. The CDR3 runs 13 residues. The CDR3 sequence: CASSLVQNTEAFF. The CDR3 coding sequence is TGTGCCAGCAGTTTAGTACAGAACACTGAAGCTTTCTTT. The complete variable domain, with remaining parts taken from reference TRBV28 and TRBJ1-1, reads DVKVTQSSRYLVKRTGEKVFLECVQDMDHENMFWYRQDPGLGLRLIYFSYDVKMKEKGDIPEGYSVSREKKERFSLILESASTNQTSMYLCASSLVQNTEAFFGQGTRLTVV.

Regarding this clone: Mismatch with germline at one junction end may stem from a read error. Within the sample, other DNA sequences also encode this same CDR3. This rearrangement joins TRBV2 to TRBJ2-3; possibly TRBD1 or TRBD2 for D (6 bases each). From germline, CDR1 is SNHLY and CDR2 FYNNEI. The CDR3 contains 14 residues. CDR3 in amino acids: CASTGAVRTDTQYF. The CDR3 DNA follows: TGTGCCAGCACGGGGGCGGTACGCACAGATACGCAATATTTT.

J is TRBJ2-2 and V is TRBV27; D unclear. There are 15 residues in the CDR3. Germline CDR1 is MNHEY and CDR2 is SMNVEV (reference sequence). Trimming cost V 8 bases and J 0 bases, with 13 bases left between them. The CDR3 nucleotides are TGTGCCAGCGGCTTGCCATGGGCGAACACCGGGGAGCTGTTTTTT. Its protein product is CASGLPWANTGELFF.

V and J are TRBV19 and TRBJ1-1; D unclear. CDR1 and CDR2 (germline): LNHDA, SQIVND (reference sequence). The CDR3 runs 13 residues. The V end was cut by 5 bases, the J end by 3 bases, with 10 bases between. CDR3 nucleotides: TGTGCCAGTAGTGCCCCGGGCCACACTGAAGCTTTCTTT. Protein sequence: CASSAPGHTEAFF. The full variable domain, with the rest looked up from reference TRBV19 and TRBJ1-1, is DGGITQSPKYLFRKEGQNVTLSCEQNLNHDAMYWYRQDPGQGLRLIYYSQIVNDFQKGDIAEGYSVSREKKESFPLTVTSAQKNPTAFYLCASSAPGHTEAFFGQGTRLTVV.

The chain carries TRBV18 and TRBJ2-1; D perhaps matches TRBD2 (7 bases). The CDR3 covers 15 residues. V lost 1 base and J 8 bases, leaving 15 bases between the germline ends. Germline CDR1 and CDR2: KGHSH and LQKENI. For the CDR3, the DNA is TGTGCCAGCTCACCACGGGGGCGGGAGCTATATGAGCAGTTCTTC. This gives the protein CASSPRGRELYEQFF.

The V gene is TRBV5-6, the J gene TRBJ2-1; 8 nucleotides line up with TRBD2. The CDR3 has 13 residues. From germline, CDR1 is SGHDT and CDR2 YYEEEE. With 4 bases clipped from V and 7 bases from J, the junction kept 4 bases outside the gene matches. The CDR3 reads CASSPGLVNEQFF. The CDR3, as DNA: TGTGCCAGCAGCCCGGGACTAGTGAATGAGCAGTTCTTC.

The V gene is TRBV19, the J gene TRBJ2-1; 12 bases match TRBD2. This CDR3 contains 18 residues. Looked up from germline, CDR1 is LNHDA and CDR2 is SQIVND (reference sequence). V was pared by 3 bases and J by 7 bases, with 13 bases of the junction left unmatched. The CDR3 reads CASSIPGGLAGGRNEQFF. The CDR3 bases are TGTGCCAGTAGTATCCCAGGGGGGCTAGCGGGAGGGCGAAATGAGCAGTTCTTC.

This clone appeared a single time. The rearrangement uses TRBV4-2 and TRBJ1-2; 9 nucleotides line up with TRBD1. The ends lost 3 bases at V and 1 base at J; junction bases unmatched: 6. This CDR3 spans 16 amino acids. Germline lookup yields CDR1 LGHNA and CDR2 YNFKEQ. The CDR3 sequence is CASSHTGTGSNYGYTF. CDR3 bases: TGTGCCAGCAGCCATACCGGGACAGGGAGTAACTATGGCTACACCTTC.

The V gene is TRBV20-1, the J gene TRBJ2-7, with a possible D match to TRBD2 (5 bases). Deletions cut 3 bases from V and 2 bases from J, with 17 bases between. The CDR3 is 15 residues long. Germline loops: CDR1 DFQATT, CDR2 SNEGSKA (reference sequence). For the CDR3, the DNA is TGCAGTGCTAGTAATCGTGGGAGAAATACCTACGAGCAGTACTTC. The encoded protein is CSASNRGRNTYEQYF.

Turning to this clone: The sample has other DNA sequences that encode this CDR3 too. CDR3 protein: CASSGQGGRNTEAFF. The CDR3 DNA reads TGCGCCAGCAGCGGTCAGGGGGGGCGGAACACTGAAGCTTTCTTT. The chain couples TRBV5-1 to TRBJ1-1, with 7 positions matching TRBD1. The CDR3 is 15 amino acids. Germline CDR1 SGHRS, CDR2 YFSETQ. J gave up 1 base and V 4 bases, and 7 bases lay outside the gene matches.

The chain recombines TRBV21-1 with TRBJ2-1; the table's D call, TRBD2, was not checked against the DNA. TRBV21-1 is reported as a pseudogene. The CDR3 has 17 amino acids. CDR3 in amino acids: CASNTSLADSSYNEQFF. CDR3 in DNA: TGTGCCAGCAACACTTCCCTAGCGGATAGCTCCTACAATGAGCAGTTCTTC.

The CDR3 here is CSVSGGNEQFF. As DNA, the CDR3 is TGCAGCGTCTCTGGGGGCAATGAGCAGTTCTTC. The chain has TRBV29-1 and TRBJ2-1; D tentatively reads TRBD1 or TRBD2 (5 bases each). The germline V and J ends were trimmed by 6 bases and 6 bases, with 9 bases remaining between them. Germline V gene data show CDR1 as SQVTM and CDR2 as ANQGSEA. The CDR3 contains 11 residues.

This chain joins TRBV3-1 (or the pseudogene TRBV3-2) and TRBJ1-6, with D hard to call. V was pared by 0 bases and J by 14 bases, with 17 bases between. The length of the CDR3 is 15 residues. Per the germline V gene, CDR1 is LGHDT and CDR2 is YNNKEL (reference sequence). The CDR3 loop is CASSQETSGQWALHF. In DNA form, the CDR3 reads TGTGCCAGCAGCCAAGAGACATCCGGCCAGTGGGCCCTCCACTTT.

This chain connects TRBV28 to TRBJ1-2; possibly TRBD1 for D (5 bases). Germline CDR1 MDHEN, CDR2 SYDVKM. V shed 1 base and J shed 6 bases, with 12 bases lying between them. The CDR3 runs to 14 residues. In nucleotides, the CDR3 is TGTGCCAGCAGTTTATCGGCAGGGTGGAATGGCTACACCTTC. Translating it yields CASSLSAGWNGYTF.

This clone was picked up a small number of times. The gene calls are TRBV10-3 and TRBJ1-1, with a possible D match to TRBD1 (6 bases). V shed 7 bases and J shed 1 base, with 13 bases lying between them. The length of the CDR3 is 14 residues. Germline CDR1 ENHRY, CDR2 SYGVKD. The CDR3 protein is CAITPGTTNTEAFF. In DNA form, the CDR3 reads TGTGCCATCACCCCCGGGACAACGAACACTGAAGCTTTCTTT.

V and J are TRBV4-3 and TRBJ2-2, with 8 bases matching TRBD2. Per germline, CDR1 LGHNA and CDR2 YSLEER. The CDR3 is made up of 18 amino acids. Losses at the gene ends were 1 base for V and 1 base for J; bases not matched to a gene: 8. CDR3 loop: CASSQGSGTMENTGELFF. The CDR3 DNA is TGCGCCAGCAGCCAAGGTAGCGGGACGATGGAGAACACCGGGGAGCTGTTTTTT.

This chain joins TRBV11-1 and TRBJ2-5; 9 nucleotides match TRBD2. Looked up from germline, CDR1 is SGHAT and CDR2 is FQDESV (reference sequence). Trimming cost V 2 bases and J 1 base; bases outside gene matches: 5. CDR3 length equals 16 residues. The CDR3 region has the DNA TGTGCCAGCAGCTTACAGGCAGCGGGGGGCCAAGAGACCCAGTACTTC. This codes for CASSLQAAGGQETQYF.

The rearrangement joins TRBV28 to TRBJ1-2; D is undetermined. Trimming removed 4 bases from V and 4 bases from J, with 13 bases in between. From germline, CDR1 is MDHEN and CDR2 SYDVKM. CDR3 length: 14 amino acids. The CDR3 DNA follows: TGTGCCAGCAGTTCACAAGCGGGCCCCTATGGCTACACCTTC. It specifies CASSSQAGPYGYTF.